Below, 15 T cell receptor beta chains from the same sample are listed, as sequenced in a study of blood T cell repertoires in COVID-19. Method: immunoSEQ multiplex PCR; TCRdb's copy keeps in-frame clones and lacks some. The profile shows roughly 250,000 clones, 80% to 90% of them singletons. Specimen: PBMCs or T cells enriched from blood (not recorded which). All receptors derive from a man aged 40-49 years who had recovered from COVID-19.

For this clone: Within the sample, other DNA sequences also encode this same CDR3. The V gene is TRBV27, the J gene TRBJ2-7; D possibly corresponds to TRBD1 (5 bases). Trimming took off 2 bases at V and 0 bases at J, with 5 bases between the two ends. CDR1 is MNHEY, CDR2 SMNVEV, per germline (reference sequence). The CDR3 contains 13 residues. CDR3 protein: CASSLQGSYEQYF. In DNA form, the CDR3 reads TGTGCCAGCAGTTTACAGGGCTCCTACGAGCAGTACTTC.

V is TRBV4-1 and J is TRBJ1-1, with D tentatively TRBD1 (5 bases). Germline-derived CDR1 and CDR2 are MGHRA and YSYEKL. V lost 2 bases and J lost 1, with 14 bases in between. The CDR3 sequence is 16 residues long. CDR3 in DNA: TGCGCCAGCAGCCAACAGGGTCGGGCCACGAACACTGAAGCTTTCTTT. Amino acids: CASSQQGRATNTEAFF.

This chain connects TRBV3-1 (or the pseudogene TRBV3-2) to TRBJ2-3; 7 positions match TRBD2. From germline, CDR1 is LGHDT and CDR2 YNNKEL (reference sequence). The CDR3 runs to 17 residues. V was pared by 4 bases and J by 4 bases, with 14 bases of the junction left unmatched. Written as DNA, the CDR3 is TGTGCCAGCAGCCTCGGACTAGTGGTTAGGGGCGCAGATACGCAGTATTTT. This codes for CASSLGLVVRGADTQYF.

This sequence joins TRBV21-1 and TRBJ1-4; the table's TRBD1 call for D was not verified on the DNA. TRBV21-1 is designated a pseudogene. The CDR3 is made up of 16 amino acids. The CDR3 region is CASSKDVEQVNEKLFF. The CDR3 DNA follows: TGTGCCAGCAGCAAAGATGTGGAACAGGTTAATGAAAAACTGTTTTTT.

In this sample, this clone turned up once. This rearrangement joins TRBV12-3 or TRBV12-4 to TRBJ1-5; 7 nucleotides match TRBD1. The J segment lost 8 bases and the V segment lost 5 bases, leaving 6 bases of the junction unmatched. This CDR3 has 13 amino acids. The CDR3 DNA is TGTGCCAGCAGTGCGGGACAGAAGGAGCCCCAGCATTTT. Translating it yields CASSAGQKEPQHF.

This sequence joins TRBV27 and TRBJ1-2; possible D gene TRBD1, 5 bases. CDR1 MNHEY and CDR2 SMNVEV come from the germline V gene (reference sequence). Trimming took off 2 bases at V and 8 bases at J, with 21 bases between the two ends. The CDR3 is 16 residues long. As DNA, the CDR3 is TGTGCCAGCAGTTTAGAAGGGGCGGCATTACTTAGCGGCTACACCTTC. Translated: CASSLEGAALLSGYTF.

V usage is TRBV19 and J usage is TRBJ1-1; D not certain. V gave up 7 bases and J gave up 0 bases, with 15 bases separating them. The V gene's germline CDR1 is LNHDA and CDR2 SQIVND (reference sequence). The CDR3 is made up of 15 amino acids. DNA for the CDR3: TGTGCCAGTACCCCAGATTGGGCTATGAACACTGAAGCTTTCTTT. Translating it yields CASTPDWAMNTEAFF. Looking up the rest from reference TRBV19 and TRBJ1-1 gives the full variable domain: DGGITQSPKYLFRKEGQNVTLSCEQNLNHDAMYWYRQDPGQGLRLIYYSQIVNDFQKGDIAEGYSVSREKKESFPLTVTSAQKNPTAFYLCASTPDWAMNTEAFFGQGTRLTVV.

The V call is TRBV18, the J call TRBJ1-5; possible D gene TRBD1, 5 bases. Trimming pared 3 bases from V and 0 bases from J, leaving 12 bases between. The CDR3 extends over 16 amino acids. Germline CDR1 reads KGHSH; CDR2 reads LQKENI. DNA for the CDR3: TGTGCCAGCTCACCCTCGACAGCTTATAGCAATCAGCCCCAGCATTTT. Its protein product is CASSPSTAYSNQPQHF.

The chain has TRBV2 and TRBJ2-1, with TRBD2 identical over 13 bases. Germline V lookup: CDR1 SNHLY, CDR2 FYNNEI. J was trimmed by 0 bases and V by 7 bases; bases with no gene match: 9. There are 18 residues in the CDR3. The DNA for the CDR3 is TGTGCCAGCAAGGGACTAGCGGGGCGACTGAGCTCCTACAATGAGCAGTTCTTC. Amino acid sequence: CASKGLAGRLSSYNEQFF.

The chain links TRBV19 to TRBJ2-7, with D possibly matching TRBD1 (5 bases). Germline loops: CDR1 LNHDA, CDR2 SQIVND (reference sequence). The V and J ends lost 4 bases and 3 bases respectively, with 13 bases between them. The CDR3 has 14 amino acids. This CDR3 is CASSNPAGHYEQYF. The CDR3 DNA reads TGTGCCAGTAGTAACCCCGCAGGGCACTACGAGCAGTACTTC.

V is TRBV4-3 and J is TRBJ2-3; 8 bases agree with TRBD1. The germline V gene has CDR1 LGHNA and CDR2 YSLEER. The trim removed 0 bases at V and 2 bases at J, leaving 7 bases unmatched. This CDR3 has 17 amino acids. DNA for the CDR3: TGCGCCAGCAGCCAAGATGTGACAGGGGCATCCACAGATACGCAGTATTTT. Translation gives CASSQDVTGASTDTQYF.

This chain joins TRBV20-1 and TRBJ2-1, with a possible D match to TRBD1 (5 bases). The CDR3 contains 11 residues. Trimming removed 3 bases at V and 8 bases at J, with 8 bases between. Germline V CDR1 and CDR2: DFQATT, SNEGSKA (reference sequence). The CDR3 nucleotides read TGCAGTGCTAGCAGGGCCGATGAGCAGTTCTTC. Its protein is CSASRADEQFF.

This clone was observed once. This sequence joins TRBV3-1 (or the pseudogene TRBV3-2) and TRBJ2-2; 10 nucleotides line up with TRBD2. This CDR3 comprises 15 residues. Germline-derived CDR1 and CDR2 are LGHDT and YNNKEL (reference sequence). After removal of 4 bases from V and 6 bases from J, the junction contained 5 bases not matched to a gene. Written as DNA, the CDR3 is TGTGCCAGCAGCCTAGCGGGAGGTTTCCCCGGGGAGCTGTTTTTT. Amino acids: CASSLAGGFPGELFF.

This chain uses TRBV5-1 with TRBJ1-2; weak D call: TRBD1 (6 bases). Germline assignment: CDR1 SGHRS and CDR2 YFSETQ. The CDR3 has 16 amino acids. Between the trimmed V and J ends, which lost 2 bases and 4 bases, there was a span of 18 bases. The CDR3 coding sequence is TGCGCCAGCAGCTTACTTCCACTGGGGGGGGCCTATGGCTACACCTTC. Protein: CASSLLPLGGAYGYTF. Supplemented by reference TRBV5-1 and TRBJ1-2, the full variable domain reads KAGVTQTPRYLIKTRGQQVTLSCSPISGHRSVSWYQQTPGQGLQFLFEYFSETQRNKGNFPGRFSGRQFSNSRSEMNVSTLELGDSALYLCASSLLPLGGAYGYTFGSGTRLTVV.

This chain connects TRBV27 to TRBJ1-1; maybe TRBD1 (6 bases). This CDR3 has 15 amino acids. Germline CDR1 MNHEY, CDR2 SMNVEV (reference sequence). Trimming pared 7 bases from V and 2 bases from J, leaving 17 bases between. CDR3 protein: CASKLQLRGNTEAFF. As DNA, the CDR3 is TGTGCCAGCAAACTTCAACTCAGGGGTAACACTGAAGCTTTCTTT.